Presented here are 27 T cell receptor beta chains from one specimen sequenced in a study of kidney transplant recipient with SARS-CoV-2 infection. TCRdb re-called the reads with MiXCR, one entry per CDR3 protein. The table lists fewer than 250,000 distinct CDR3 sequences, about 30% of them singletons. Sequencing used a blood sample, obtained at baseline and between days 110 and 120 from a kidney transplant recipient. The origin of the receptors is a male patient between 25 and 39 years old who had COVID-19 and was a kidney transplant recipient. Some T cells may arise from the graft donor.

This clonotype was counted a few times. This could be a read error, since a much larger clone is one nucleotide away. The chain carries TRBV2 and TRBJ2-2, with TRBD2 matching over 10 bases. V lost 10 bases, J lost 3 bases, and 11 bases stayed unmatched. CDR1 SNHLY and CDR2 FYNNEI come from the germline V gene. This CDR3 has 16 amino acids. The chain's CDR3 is CANSQKLAGYTGELFF. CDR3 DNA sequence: TGTGCCAACAGCCAAAAACTAGCGGGATACACCGGGGAGCTGTTTTTT.

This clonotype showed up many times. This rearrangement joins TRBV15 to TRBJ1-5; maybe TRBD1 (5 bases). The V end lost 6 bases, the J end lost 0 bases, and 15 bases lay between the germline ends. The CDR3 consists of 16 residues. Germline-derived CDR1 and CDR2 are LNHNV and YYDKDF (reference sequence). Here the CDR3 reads CATSRDSSYSNQPQHF. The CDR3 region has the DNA TGTGCCACCAGTCGGGACTCCTCGTATAGCAATCAGCCCCAGCATTTT.

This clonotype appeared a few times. CDR3 sequence reads: CASSRQGLGEQFF. CDR3 nucleotides: TGTGCCAGCAGTAGACAGGGGTTGGGTGAGCAGTTCTTC. This sequence joins TRBV27 and TRBJ2-1, with 8 bases matching TRBD1. The V gene's germline CDR1 is MNHEY and CDR2 SMNVEV (reference sequence). V shed 5 bases, J shed 9 bases, and the junction held 6 bases outside the gene matches. The CDR3 loop spans 13 amino acids.

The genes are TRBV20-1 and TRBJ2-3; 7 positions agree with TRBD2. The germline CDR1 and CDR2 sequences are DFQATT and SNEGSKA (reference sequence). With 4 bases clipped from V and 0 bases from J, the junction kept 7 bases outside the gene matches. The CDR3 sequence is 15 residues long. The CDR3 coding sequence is TGCAGTGCTAAATCTAGCGGAACTAGCACAGATACGCAGTATTTT. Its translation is CSAKSSGTSTDTQYF.

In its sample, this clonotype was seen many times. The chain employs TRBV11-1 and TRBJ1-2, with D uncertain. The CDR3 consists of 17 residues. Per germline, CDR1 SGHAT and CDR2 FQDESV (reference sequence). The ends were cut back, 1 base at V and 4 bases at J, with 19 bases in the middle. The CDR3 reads CASSLVVKAGKTYGYTF. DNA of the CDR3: TGTGCCAGCAGCTTAGTAGTTAAGGCTGGAAAGACCTATGGCTACACCTTC.

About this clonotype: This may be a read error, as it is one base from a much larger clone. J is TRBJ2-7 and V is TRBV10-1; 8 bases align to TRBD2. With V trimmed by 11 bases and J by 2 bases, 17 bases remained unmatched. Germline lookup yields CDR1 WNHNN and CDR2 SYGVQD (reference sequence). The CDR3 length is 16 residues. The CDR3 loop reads CAGIPQGGRLTYEQYF. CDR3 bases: TGCGCCGGCATCCCCCAAGGCGGGAGGCTGACCTACGAGCAGTACTTC.

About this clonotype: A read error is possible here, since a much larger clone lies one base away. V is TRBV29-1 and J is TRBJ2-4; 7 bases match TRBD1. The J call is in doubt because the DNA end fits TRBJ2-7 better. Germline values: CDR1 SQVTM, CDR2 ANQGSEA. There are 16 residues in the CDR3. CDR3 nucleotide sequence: TGCAGCGTTGTGCCGCGGACGGCAGGGGGTGCGAGCGAGCAGTACTTC. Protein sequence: CSVVPRTAGGASEQYF.

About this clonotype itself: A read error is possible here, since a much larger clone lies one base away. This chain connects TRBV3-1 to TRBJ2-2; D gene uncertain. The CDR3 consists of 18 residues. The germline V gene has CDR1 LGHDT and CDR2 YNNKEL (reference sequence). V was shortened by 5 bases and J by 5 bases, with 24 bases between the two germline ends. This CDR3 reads CASSDKFPISGLTGELFF. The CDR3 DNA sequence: TGTGCCAGCAGCGACAAATTTCCCATTTCAGGCTTGACCGGGGAGCTGTTTTTT.

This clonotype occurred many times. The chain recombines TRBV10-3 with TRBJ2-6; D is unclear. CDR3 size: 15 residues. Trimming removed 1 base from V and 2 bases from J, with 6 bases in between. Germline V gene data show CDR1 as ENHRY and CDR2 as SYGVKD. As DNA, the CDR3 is TGTGCCATCAGTGAGTTATTCACTGGGGCCAACGTCCTGACTTTC. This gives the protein CAISELFTGANVLTF.

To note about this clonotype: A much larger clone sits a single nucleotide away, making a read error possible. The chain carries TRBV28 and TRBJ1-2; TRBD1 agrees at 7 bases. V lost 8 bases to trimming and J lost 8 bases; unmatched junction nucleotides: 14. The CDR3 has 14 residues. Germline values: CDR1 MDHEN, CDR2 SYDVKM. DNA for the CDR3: TGTGCCAGCGGCAAGAGGGGGCTTAACAAGGGCTACACCTTC. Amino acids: CASGKRGLNKGYTF.

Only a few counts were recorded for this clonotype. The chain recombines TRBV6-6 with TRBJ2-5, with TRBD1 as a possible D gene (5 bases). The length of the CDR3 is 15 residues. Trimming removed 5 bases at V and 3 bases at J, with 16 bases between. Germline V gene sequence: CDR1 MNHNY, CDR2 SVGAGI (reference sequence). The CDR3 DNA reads TGTGCCAGCAGTCTCCCAAGGGGCATAAAAGAGACCCAGTACTTC. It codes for CASSLPRGIKETQYF.

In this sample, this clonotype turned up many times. The CDR3 loop is CASSPGLASADTQYF. DNA for the CDR3: TGTGCCAGCAGCCCCGGACTAGCGTCGGCAGATACGCAGTATTTT. The chain recombines TRBV3-1 with TRBJ2-3, with 9 bases matching TRBD2. The CDR3 loop spans 15 amino acids. Germline V gene lookup returns CDR1 LGHDT and CDR2 YNNKEL (reference sequence). The J segment lost 4 bases and the V segment lost 4 bases, leaving 6 bases of the junction unmatched.

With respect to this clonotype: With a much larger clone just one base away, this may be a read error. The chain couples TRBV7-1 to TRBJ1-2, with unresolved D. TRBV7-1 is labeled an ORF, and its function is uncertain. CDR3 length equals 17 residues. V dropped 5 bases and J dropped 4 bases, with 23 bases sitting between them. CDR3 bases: TGTGCCAGCAGCCCTGAACGTCACGAGGGAAAGACCTATGGCTACACCTTC. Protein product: CASSPERHEGKTYGYTF.

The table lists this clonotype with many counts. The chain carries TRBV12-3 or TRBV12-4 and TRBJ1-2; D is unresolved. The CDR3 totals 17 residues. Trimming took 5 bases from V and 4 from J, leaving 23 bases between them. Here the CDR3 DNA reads TGTGCCAGCAGTAGTGGACTCAGCTTCCGAAAGACCTATGGCTACACCTTC. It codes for CASSSGLSFRKTYGYTF.

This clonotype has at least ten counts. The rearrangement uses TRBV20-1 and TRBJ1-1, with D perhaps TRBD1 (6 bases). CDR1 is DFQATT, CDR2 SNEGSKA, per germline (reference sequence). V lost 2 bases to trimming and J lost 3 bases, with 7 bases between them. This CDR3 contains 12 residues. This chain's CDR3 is CSARNRDTEAFF. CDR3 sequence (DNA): TGCAGTGCTAGAAACAGGGACACTGAAGCTTTCTTT.

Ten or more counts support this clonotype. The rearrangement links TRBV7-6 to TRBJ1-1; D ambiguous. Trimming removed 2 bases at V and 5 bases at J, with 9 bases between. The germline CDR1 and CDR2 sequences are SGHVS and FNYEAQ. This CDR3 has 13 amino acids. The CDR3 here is CASSLSQRTEAFF. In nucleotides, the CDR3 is TGTGCCAGCAGCTTAAGTCAGAGAACTGAAGCTTTCTTT.

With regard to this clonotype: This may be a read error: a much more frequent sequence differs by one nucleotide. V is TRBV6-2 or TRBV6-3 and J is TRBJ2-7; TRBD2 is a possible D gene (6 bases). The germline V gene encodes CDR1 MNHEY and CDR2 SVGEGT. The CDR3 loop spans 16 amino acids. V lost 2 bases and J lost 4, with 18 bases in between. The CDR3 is CASSYAIGTFHYEQYF. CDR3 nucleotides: TGTGCCAGCAGTTACGCCATCGGGACTTTCCATTACGAGCAGTACTTC.

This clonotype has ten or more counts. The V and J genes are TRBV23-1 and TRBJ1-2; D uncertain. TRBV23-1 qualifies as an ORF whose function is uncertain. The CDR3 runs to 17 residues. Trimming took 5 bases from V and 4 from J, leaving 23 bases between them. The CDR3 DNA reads TGCGCCAGCAGTTATGGTAAGCTACGCAGAAAGACCTATGGCTACACCTTC. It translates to CASSYGKLRRKTYGYTF.

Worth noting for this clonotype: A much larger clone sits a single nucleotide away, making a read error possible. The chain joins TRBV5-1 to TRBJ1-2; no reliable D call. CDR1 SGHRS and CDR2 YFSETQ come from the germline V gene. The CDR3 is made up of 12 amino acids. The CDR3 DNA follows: TGCGCCAGCAGCTTATCATTTTATGTCTACACCTTC. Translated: CASSLSFYVYTF.

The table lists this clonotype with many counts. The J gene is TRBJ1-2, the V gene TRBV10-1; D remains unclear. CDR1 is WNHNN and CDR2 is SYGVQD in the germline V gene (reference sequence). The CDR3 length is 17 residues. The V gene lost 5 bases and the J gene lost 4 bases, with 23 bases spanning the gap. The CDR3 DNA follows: TGCGCCAGCAGTCTGGTGAAAAGATCGCGAAAGACCTATGGCTACACCTTC. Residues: CASSLVKRSRKTYGYTF.

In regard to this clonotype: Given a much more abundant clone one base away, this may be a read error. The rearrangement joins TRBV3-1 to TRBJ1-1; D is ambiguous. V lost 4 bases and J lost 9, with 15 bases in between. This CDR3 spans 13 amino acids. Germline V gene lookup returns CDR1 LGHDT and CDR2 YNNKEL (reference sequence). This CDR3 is CASSPLQATKAFF. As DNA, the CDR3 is TGTGCCAGCAGCCCGCTTCAGGCGACTAAAGCTTTCTTT. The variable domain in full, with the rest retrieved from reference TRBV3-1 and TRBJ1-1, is DTAVSQTPKYLVTQMGNDKSIKCEQNLGHDTMYWYKQDSKKFLKIMFSYNNKELIINETVPNRFSPKSPDKAHLNLHINSLELGDSAVYFCASSPLQATKAFFGQGTRLTVV.

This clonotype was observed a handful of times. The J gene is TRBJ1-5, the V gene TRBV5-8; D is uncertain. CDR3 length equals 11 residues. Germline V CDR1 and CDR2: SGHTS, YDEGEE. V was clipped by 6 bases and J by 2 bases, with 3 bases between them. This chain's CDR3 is CASTRNQPQHF. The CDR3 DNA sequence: TGTGCCAGCACCCGCAATCAGCCCCAGCATTTT.

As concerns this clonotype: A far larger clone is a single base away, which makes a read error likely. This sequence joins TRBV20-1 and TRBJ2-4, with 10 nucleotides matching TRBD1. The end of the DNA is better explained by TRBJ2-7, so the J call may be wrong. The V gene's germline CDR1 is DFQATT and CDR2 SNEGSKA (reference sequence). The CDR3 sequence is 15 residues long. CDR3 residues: CSASRQGANIYEQYF. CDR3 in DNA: TGCAGTGCTAGCAGACAGGGGGCCAACATCTACGAGCAGTACTTC.

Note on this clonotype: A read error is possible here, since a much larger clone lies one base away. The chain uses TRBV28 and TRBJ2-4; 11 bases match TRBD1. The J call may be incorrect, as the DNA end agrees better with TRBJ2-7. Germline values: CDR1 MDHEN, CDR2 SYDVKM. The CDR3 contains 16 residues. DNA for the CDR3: TGTGCCAGCCGTTTCCCGGGGACAGGGGGCTCCTACGAGCAGTACTTC. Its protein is CASRFPGTGGSYEQYF.

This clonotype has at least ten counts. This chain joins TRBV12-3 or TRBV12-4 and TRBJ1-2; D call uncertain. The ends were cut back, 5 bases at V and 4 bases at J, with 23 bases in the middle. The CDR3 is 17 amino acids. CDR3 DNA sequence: TGTGCCAGCAGTGGATTTACCAGCTTCCGAAAGACCTATGGCTACACCTTC. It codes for CASSGFTSFRKTYGYTF.

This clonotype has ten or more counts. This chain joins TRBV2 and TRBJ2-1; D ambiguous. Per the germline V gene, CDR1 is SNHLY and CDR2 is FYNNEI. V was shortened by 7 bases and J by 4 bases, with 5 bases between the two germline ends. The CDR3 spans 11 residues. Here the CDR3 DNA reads TGTGCCAGCAATCGGTACAATGAGCAGTTCTTC. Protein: CASNRYNEQFF.

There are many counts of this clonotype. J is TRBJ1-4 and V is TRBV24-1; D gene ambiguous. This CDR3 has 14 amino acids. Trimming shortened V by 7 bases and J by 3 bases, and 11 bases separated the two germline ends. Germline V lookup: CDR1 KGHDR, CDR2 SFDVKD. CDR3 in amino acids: CATSEDGANEKLFF. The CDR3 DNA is TGTGCCACCAGCGAGGACGGCGCTAATGAAAAACTGTTTTTT.